This is a list of T cell receptor beta chains from one sample in a study of tumor-infiltrating lymphocytes in glioblastoma multiforme. TCRdb recomputed calls from the multiplex PCR reads with MiXCR, one row per CDR3 protein. The sample holds some 14,000 distinct CDR3 sequences, 55% to 85% seen once. Sequencing was carried out using brain tumor tissue. The receptors stem from a male donor with glioblastoma. CDR3s include the opening cysteine and the closing phenylalanine or tryptophan. The order of the fields is J gene, D gene, V gene, clone size, CDR3 protein, CDR3 DNA. A D gene is named only where the DNA matches it firmly. Not every row has a clone size; where given, it reads once, few, many or a size class.

j_gene: TRBJ1-1; d_gene: .; v_gene: TRBV6-5; abundance: .; CDR3aa: CASSSSPSVGGTTEAFF; CDR3nt: TGTGCCAGCAGTTCCTCCCCCAGTGTGGGAGGGACCACTGAAGCTTTCTTT
j_gene: TRBJ2-3; d_gene: .; v_gene: TRBV11-2; abundance: few; CDR3aa: CASSFRGRRTDTQYF; CDR3nt: TGTGCCAGCAGCTTTAGAGGGAGGAGGACAGATACGCAGTATTTT
j_gene: TRBJ2-5; d_gene: .; v_gene: TRBV5-6; abundance: .; CDR3aa: CASSGWGKTVEETQYF; CDR3nt: TGTGCCAGCAGCGGGTGGGGCAAGACAGTGGAAGAGACCCAGTACTTC
j_gene: TRBJ2-7; d_gene: .; v_gene: TRBV3-1; abundance: .; CDR3aa: CASSQVAYEQYF; CDR3nt: TGTGCCAGCAGCCAAGTCGCCTACGAGCAGTACTTC
j_gene: TRBJ2-4; d_gene: .; v_gene: TRBV11-3; abundance: .; CDR3aa: CASSLGGGENIQYF; CDR3nt: TGTGCCAGCAGCTTAGGAGGCGGGGAGAACATTCAGTACTTC
j_gene: TRBJ2-3; d_gene: .; v_gene: TRBV6-6; abundance: .; CDR3aa: CASLGVAGDTQYF; CDR3nt: TGTGCCAGCTTGGGGGTGGCGGGAGATACGCAGTATTTT
j_gene: TRBJ2-3; d_gene: TRBD2; v_gene: TRBV20-1; abundance: .; CDR3aa: CSAYPASGVADTQYF; CDR3nt: TGCAGTGCTTACCCGGCTAGCGGGGTAGCAGATACGCAGTATTTT
j_gene: TRBJ2-2; d_gene: .; v_gene: TRBV11-2; abundance: once; CDR3aa: CASSAQQGVGTGELFF; CDR3nt: TGTGCCAGCAGCGCCCAACAGGGAGTCGGCACCGGGGAGCTGTTTTTT
j_gene: TRBJ1-6; d_gene: .; v_gene: TRBV14; abundance: .; CDR3aa: CASNQTDSNNSPLHF; CDR3nt: TGTGCCAGCAACCAAACCGACAGCAATAATTCACCCCTCCACTTT
j_gene: TRBJ1-1; d_gene: .; v_gene: TRBV10-3; abundance: .; CDR3aa: CVTASEAINTEAFF; CDR3nt: TGTGTCACAGCCTCCGAGGCAATAAACACCGAAGCTTTCTTT
j_gene: TRBJ2-7; d_gene: .; v_gene: TRBV24-1; abundance: .; CDR3aa: CATSREREVYEQYF; CDR3nt: TGTGCCACCAGTCGAGAGCGTGAAGTCTACGAGCAGTACTTC
j_gene: TRBJ2-4; d_gene: TRBD1; v_gene: TRBV20-1; abundance: .; CDR3aa: CSARDQDRGIRKARSIQYF; CDR3nt: TGCAGTGCTAGAGACCAGGACAGGGGGATTCGGAAAGCCAGAAGCATTCAGTACTTC
j_gene: TRBJ2-1; d_gene: .; v_gene: TRBV6-2/TRBV6-3; abundance: .; CDR3aa: CASRPGGASEQIF; CDR3nt: TGTGCCAGCAGACCCGGGGGAGCCAGTGAGCAGATCTTC
j_gene: TRBJ2-7; d_gene: .; v_gene: TRBV12-3/TRBV12-4; abundance: .; CDR3aa: CASSFRDRCYEQYF; CDR3nt: TGTGCCAGCAGTTTCCGGGACCGATGCTACGAGCAGTACTTC
j_gene: TRBJ1-5; d_gene: .; v_gene: TRBV21-1; abundance: .; CDR3aa: CASTDRTGRQPQHF; CDR3nt: TGTGCTAGCACTGACAGGACAGGGCGTCAGCCCCAGCATTTT
j_gene: TRBJ2-1; d_gene: .; v_gene: TRBV20-1; abundance: .; CDR3aa: CGARDEAGLYEVFF; CDR3nt: TGCGGTGCTAGAGATGAGGCAGGGCTGTATGAGGTGTTCTTC
j_gene: TRBJ1-1; d_gene: .; v_gene: TRBV12-3/TRBV12-4; abundance: .; CDR3aa: CASRQGLMNTEAFF; CDR3nt: TGTGCCAGCAGACAGGGTCTCATGAACACTGAAGCTTTCTTT
j_gene: TRBJ1-1; d_gene: .; v_gene: TRBV6-1; abundance: .; CDR3aa: CASNLYRMNTEAFF; CDR3nt: TGTGCCAGCAACCTTTACAGGATGAACACTGAAGCTTTCTTT
j_gene: TRBJ2-7; d_gene: .; v_gene: TRBV6-5; abundance: .; CDR3aa: CASSKTPGQAGIHYEQYF; CDR3nt: TGTGCCAGCAGCAAAACTCCGGGACAAGCGGGGATACACTACGAGCAGTACTTC
j_gene: TRBJ1-2; d_gene: TRBD1; v_gene: TRBV4-1; abundance: .; CDR3aa: CASSQRTGYDGYTF; CDR3nt: TGCGCCAGCAGCCAAAGGACAGGGTACGATGGCTACACCTTC
j_gene: TRBJ1-2; d_gene: .; v_gene: TRBV24-1; abundance: .; CDR3aa: CATSDAGVADYGYIF; CDR3nt: TGTGCCACCAGTGACGCAGGGGTCGCGGACTATGGCTACATCTTC
j_gene: TRBJ1-4; d_gene: .; v_gene: TRBV29-1; abundance: .; CDR3aa: CSAYGEKLFF; CDR3nt: TGCAGCGCCTACGGTGAAAAACTGTTTTTT
j_gene: TRBJ2-7; d_gene: .; v_gene: TRBV7-9; abundance: .; CDR3aa: CASSLFNEQHF; CDR3nt: TGTGCCAGTAGCTTATTTAACGAGCAGCACTTC
j_gene: TRBJ1-6; d_gene: .; v_gene: TRBV12-3/TRBV12-4; abundance: once; CDR3aa: CASSFKGGNSPLHF; CDR3nt: TGTGCCAGCAGTTTTAAGGGGGGTAATTCACCCCTCCACTTT
j_gene: TRBJ2-7; d_gene: TRBD2; v_gene: TRBV11-2; abundance: .; CDR3aa: CASSFSGTPYEQYF; CDR3nt: TGTGCCAGCAGCTTTAGCGGGACCCCCTACGAGCAGTACTTC
j_gene: TRBJ2-7; d_gene: .; v_gene: TRBV4-1; abundance: .; CDR3aa: CAGSQDGTATYEQYF; CDR3nt: TGCGCCGGCAGCCAAGATGGGACTGCCACCTACGAGCAGTACTTC